These T cell receptor beta chains were read from a single sample in a study of blood T cells in healthy people across ages. MiXCR, run by TCRdb on the 5' RACE reads, gives a single entry per CDR3 protein. The sample includes over a million distinct CDR3 sequences, 20% to 25% seen only once; the top ten take approximately 0.7%. These data were also reused for a study on T cells of mothers and their children.

Sequencing input: blood. Every receptor here comes from a girl aged 2 to 9 in good health. Both conserved end residues are part of each CDR3. Fields, in order: V gene, J gene, clone size, D gene, CDR3 length, CDR3 DNA, CDR3 protein. The D gene is left open where the match is weak. Some rows have no size entry. The others give once, few or many, or a class for an expanded clone.

>TRBV5-1|TRBJ2-7|NA|TRBD2|18
TGCGCCAGCAGCCCAAACGGACTAGCGGGAGGATCTACCTACGAGCAGTACTTC
CASSPNGLAGGSTYEQYF
>TRBV7-9|TRBJ2-1|few|TRBD2|16
TGTGCCAGCAGCCTACCGACTAGCGGGAGTGTGGATGAGCAGTTCTTC
CASSLPTSGSVDEQFF
>TRBV7-9|TRBJ2-1|few|TRBD2|16
TGTGCCAGCAGCTCCTTTCTAGCGGGAGGGCGGAATGAGCAGTTCTTC
CASSSFLAGGRNEQFF
>TRBV29-1|TRBJ2-3|NA|NA|15
TGCAGCGTTGAAGCTCCTCAGGGAAGGGAAGATACGCAGTATTTT
CSVEAPQGREDTQYF
>TRBV24-1|TRBJ1-2|NA|NA|12
TGTGCCACCAGTGATTTAGGGTATGGCTACACCTTC
CATSDLGYGYTF
>TRBV11-2|TRBJ1-1|NA|NA|13
TGTGCCAGCAGCTTAGATGTAGGGTCAACAGCTTTCTTT
CASSLDVGSTAFF
>TRBV29-1|TRBJ1-2|many|NA|16
TGCAGCGCCTCCCCATCGATGGGGCAGCCGAACTATGGCTACACCTTC
CSASPSMGQPNYGYTF
>TRBV4-2|TRBJ2-1|NA|NA|15
TGTGCCAGCAGCCAAATTGCCGGGCTCCTCAATGAGCAGTTCTTC
CASSQIAGLLNEQFF
>TRBV20-1|TRBJ2-1|NA|NA|13
TGCAGTGCTAGAGTCGGGGTCTACAATGAGCAGTTCTTC
CSARVGVYNEQFF
>TRBV7-2|TRBJ1-1|NA|NA|15
TGTGCCAGCAGCTTAGAGGAGAGCAAGTGGGCTGAAGCTTTCTTT
CASSLEESKWAEAFF
>TRBV12-3/TRBV12-4|TRBJ1-1|few|NA|14
TGTGCCAGCAGTTTAGCTGGTTGGGACACTGAAGCTTTCTTT
CASSLAGWDTEAFF
>TRBV12-3/TRBV12-4|TRBJ2-5|few|NA|13
TGTGCCAGCAGTTTCACCGGGGGCCTTGAGCAGTACTTC
CASSFTGGLEQYF
>TRBV29-1|TRBJ2-1|few|NA|11
TGCAGCGTTGAAGATCCGTTGAAGCAGTTCTTC
CSVEDPLKQFF
>TRBV29-1|TRBJ1-2|NA|NA|13
TGCAGCGTGGCCGACAGAGCTAACTATGGCTACACCTTC
CSVADRANYGYTF
>TRBV24-1|TRBJ2-1|few|NA|16
TGTGCCACCAGTGATGCGGGAACCCCTCCCTACAATGAGCAGTTCTTC
CATSDAGTPPYNEQFF
>TRBV3-1|TRBJ1-5|many|NA|13
TGTGCCAGCAGCCAAGGGGGAGATCAGCCCCAGCATTTT
CASSQGGDQPQHF
>TRBV5-1|TRBJ1-1|NA|NA|17
TGCGCCAGCAGCCCGGTTTCCGCGGGGCCTATGAACACTGAAGCTTTCTTT
CASSPVSAGPMNTEAFF
>TRBV5-8|TRBJ1-2|NA|NA|12
TGTGCCAGCAGCGTCTCGTACTATGGCTACACCTTC
CASSVSYYGYTF
>TRBV20-1|TRBJ2-1|NA|TRBD2|14
TGCAGTGCTTTCCAGCGGGGGACCTACAATGAGCAGTTCTTC
CSAFQRGTYNEQFF
>TRBV6-2/TRBV6-3|TRBJ2-1|NA|NA|14
TGTGCCAGCAGTACCCCCCGCAGGTACAATGAGCAGTTCTTC
CASSTPRRYNEQFF
>TRBV7-2|TRBJ2-7|NA|TRBD2|14
TGTGCCAGCAGGGCCGGGACTAGCGGGAACGAGCAGTACTTC
CASRAGTSGNEQYF
>TRBV10-3|TRBJ2-3|few|TRBD2|14
TGTGCCATCACGAGGCGGGGGGCATCAGATACGCAGTATTTT
CAITRRGASDTQYF
>TRBV28|TRBJ2-1|NA|TRBD1|15
TGTGCCAGCAGCCCTATCGGGACAGAAAACAATGAGCAGTTCTTC
CASSPIGTENNEQFF
>TRBV28|TRBJ2-7|NA|NA|14
TGTGCCAGCATCCCGACGCAGGGAAAGTACGAGCAGTACTTC
CASIPTQGKYEQYF
>TRBV20-1|TRBJ2-5|NA|TRBD1|13
TGCAGTGAACGCGCAGGGGGACAAGGGACCCAGTACTTC
CSERAGGQGTQYF
>TRBV5-1|TRBJ2-1|NA|NA|13
TGCGCCAGCAGCCCCTGGACCCTGAATGAGCAGTTCTTC
CASSPWTLNEQFF
>TRBV29-1|TRBJ1-5|few|NA|12
TGCAGCGTTGGTAACAGCAATCAGCCCCAGCATTTT
CSVGNSNQPQHF
>TRBV5-1|TRBJ2-1|many|NA|14
TGTGCCAGCAGTTTCAGGGGCGGCTACAATGAGCAGTTCTTC
CASSFRGGYNEQFF
>TRBV7-2|TRBJ1-1|NA|NA|15
TGTACCAGCAGCTTAATTGTGTGGGGGCCCCGCGGAGCTTTCTTT
CTSSLIVWGPRGAFF
>TRBV3-1|TRBJ2-7|many|NA|13
TGTGCCAGCAGCCACAGCGACTCCTACGAGCAGTACTTC
CASSHSDSYEQYF
>TRBV7-7|TRBJ2-2|NA|NA|14
TGTGCTAGCAGCTTGGACAGTATAAGAGGGGAGCTGTTTTTT
CASSLDSIRGELFF
>TRBV29-1|TRBJ2-2|few|NA|13
TGCAGCGTTGTCGTGGCAATCACCGGGGAGCTGTTTTTT
CSVVVAITGELFF
>TRBV4-2|TRBJ2-4|few|TRBD2|19
TGTGCCAGCAGCCAGTGGGGACTAGCGGGAGGTCTAGCCAAAAACATTCAGTACTTC
CASSQWGLAGGLAKNIQYF
>TRBV27|TRBJ1-6|few|NA|14
TGTGCCAGCAGTTTATCGGACCCTCTATCACCCCTCCACTTT
CASSLSDPLSPLHF
>TRBV7-2|TRBJ1-5|many|NA|14
TGTGCCAGCAGCTCCATGGACCCAGATCAGCCCCAGCATTTT
CASSSMDPDQPQHF
>TRBV28|TRBJ1-4|NA|NA|16
TGTGCCAGCAGTGAACGGCCTGCGGCCACTAATGAAAAACTGTTTTTT
CASSERPAATNEKLFF
>TRBV7-2|TRBJ2-3|NA|NA|15
TGTGCCAGCAGCCATGGTATTTGGGGGACAGATACGCAGTATTTT
CASSHGIWGTDTQYF
>TRBV6-6|TRBJ2-2|NA|NA|14
TGTGCCAGCAGTCCCTTAGTTGCCACCGGGGAGCTGTTTTTT
CASSPLVATGELFF
>TRBV3-1|TRBJ1-1|NA|NA|15
TGTGCCAGCAGCCAAGAATCCCTTCGCCGGAGTGAAGCTTTCTTT
CASSQESLRRSEAFF
>TRBV6-5|TRBJ2-5|NA|NA|14
TGTGCCAGCAGTTACATGGGGGGGGCCTTGGATCAGTACTTC
CASSYMGGALDQYF
>TRBV27|TRBJ1-5|many|NA|14
TGTGCCAGCAGTTTGGGGCCCCTAAGGGAGCCCCAGCATTTT
CASSLGPLREPQHF
>TRBV18|TRBJ2-1|NA|NA|14
TGTGCCAGCTTCCAATATAGCCCTCCAGGGGAGCAGTTCTTC
CASFQYSPPGEQFF
>TRBV29-1|TRBJ2-5|NA|NA|16
TGCAGCGTAGCTGCAGGTGGGCCTCCCGGGGTGGAGACCCAGTACTTC
CSVAAGGPPGVETQYF
>TRBV7-9|TRBJ2-5|NA|TRBD2|16
TGTGCCAGCAGCTTATGGCCTAGCGGGGATCAAGAGACCCAGTACTTC
CASSLWPSGDQETQYF
>TRBV7-2|TRBJ2-5|NA|NA|13
TGTGCCAGCAGCTTCACCCTGGGGGAGACCCAGTACTTC
CASSFTLGETQYF
>TRBV7-7|TRBJ2-5|few|TRBD2|16
TGTGCTAGCAGCCCCCTAGGGTATAGCGGGGGGCTGACCCAGTACTTC
CASSPLGYSGGLTQYF